What follows are 5 T cell receptor beta chains derived from one specimen sequenced in a study of blood T cells in healthy people across ages. With a J-beta primer mix and a sample-barcoded 5' primer, a second PCR ran about 7 to 12 cycles. TCRdb processed the 5' RACE reads anew with MiXCR; each CDR3 protein has one entry. The table lists a few hundred thousand distinct CDR3 sequences, about 55% of them singletons, with under 65% in the top ten. The sequenced material came from blood. These receptors were obtained from a man aged 60-69 years in good health.

In this sample, this clonotype turned up once. V usage is TRBV20-1 and J usage is TRBJ2-3, with 7 bases aligning to TRBD1. Per the germline V gene, CDR1 is DFQATT and CDR2 is SNEGSKA (reference sequence). V lost 0 bases and J lost 5; bases outside the gene matches: 8. The CDR3 extends over 15 amino acids. The CDR3 region is CSARDPTGVRDTQYF. The CDR3 nucleotides are TGCAGTGCTAGAGATCCTACAGGGGTAAGAGATACGCAGTATTTT.

The CDR3 here is CASSLGGQVYEQFF. CDR3 nucleotide sequence: TGTGCCAGCAGCTTGGGGGGCCAGGTTTATGAGCAGTTCTTC. V usage is TRBV7-9 and J usage is TRBJ2-1; perhaps D is TRBD1 or TRBD2 (6 bases each). The V gene lost 3 bases and the J gene lost 8 bases, with 14 bases spanning the gap. This CDR3 spans 14 amino acids. Germline loops: CDR1 SEHNR, CDR2 FQNEAQ (reference sequence).

This clonotype occurred a few times. The rearrangement joins TRBV7-9 to TRBJ1-1, with unresolved D. V lost 3 bases and J 5 bases, leaving 7 bases between the germline ends. Germline V gene sequence: CDR1 SEHNR, CDR2 FQNEAQ (reference sequence). CDR3 length equals 12 residues. The CDR3, as DNA: TGTGCCAGCAGCTTCCTTGAGACTGAAGCTTTCTTT. This gives the protein CASSFLETEAFF.

Comments on this clonotype: At one end the junction does not follow the germline gene, possibly because of a read error. The chain joins TRBV4-3 to TRBJ1-2, with TRBD1 as a possible D gene (5 bases). This CDR3 spans 14 amino acids. Germline CDR1 reads LGHNA; CDR2 reads YSLEER. CDR3 in DNA: TGCGCCAGCAGCCAAGAGTCGGGAGGGACTGGCTGCACCTTC. Translation: CASSQESGGTGCTF.

The chain employs TRBV28 and TRBJ2-7, with 9 bases that match TRBD1. Germline trimming cut 5 bases from V and 5 bases from J; bases unmatched to any gene: 10. Germline V gene sequence: CDR1 MDHEN, CDR2 SYDVKM. This CDR3 region has 15 residues. CDR3 nucleotides: TGTGCCAGCAGTCAGTTAGGACAGGGGAGAAACGAGCAGTACTTC. This encodes CASSQLGQGRNEQYF.